The rows below give T cell receptor beta chains drawn from one sample of a study of cytomegalovirus exposure and HLA in healthy donors. The table came from immunoSEQ multiplex PCR; TCRdb's copy has only in-frame clones and leaves some out. The sample has 200,000 or so clones, 70% to 90% seen once. Sequenced: PBMCs. The receptor source for this set is a woman aged 18-35 years in good health and CMV-seropositive. CDR3s include the opening cysteine and the closing phenylalanine or tryptophan. Each record gives: CDR3 DNA, CDR3 protein, J gene, clone size, D gene, V gene. A D gene is named only where the DNA matches it firmly. Not every row has a clone size; where given, it reads once, few, many or a size class.

DNA: TGTGCCAGCAGCCAAAACAGGGGCACTGAAGCTTTCTTT; CDR3: CASSQNRGTEAFF; J: TRBJ1-1; size: .; D: TRBD1; V: TRBV6-5
DNA: TGTGCCAGCAGAGCCCGCGGCAATGAGCAGTTCTTC; CDR3: CASRARGNEQFF; J: TRBJ2-1; size: .; D: .; V: TRBV27
DNA: TGCGCCAGCAGCCAAGAAGTGACAGGGGTCACTGAAGCTTTCTTT; CDR3: CASSQEVTGVTEAFF; J: TRBJ1-1; size: .; D: TRBD1; V: TRBV4-3
DNA: TGTGCGCACCGACAGGTAGATACGCAGTATTTT; CDR3: CAHRQVDTQYF; J: TRBJ2-3; size: few; D: .; V: TRBV30
DNA: TGTGCCTGCAACCGGGACAGGGGGCTAGCTAATGAAAAACTGTTTTTT; CDR3: CACNRDRGLANEKLFF; J: TRBJ1-4; size: .; D: TRBD1; V: TRBV30
DNA: TGCGCCAGCAGCTTAGGAAGCGGGGGGGCCCATACGCAGTATTTT; CDR3: CASSLGSGGAHTQYF; J: TRBJ2-3; size: .; D: TRBD2; V: TRBV5-1
DNA: TGTGCCAGCAGCGGACGACAGGGACGAAACACCATATATTTT; CDR3: CASSGRQGRNTIYF; J: TRBJ1-3; size: .; D: TRBD1; V: TRBV9
DNA: TGTGCCAGCAGTTTATCGTTAGTAGACAGACACAATGAGCAGTTCTTC; CDR3: CASSLSLVDRHNEQFF; J: TRBJ2-1; size: .; D: .; V: TRBV27
DNA: TGTGCCAGCTGCCTTATTTTCGGTGGTGAGCAGTTCTTC; CDR3: CASCLIFGGEQFF; J: TRBJ2-1; size: .; D: .; V: TRBV28
DNA: TGCGCCAGCCGCGTTTCGGGGATTCAAGAGACCCAGTACTTC; CDR3: CASRVSGIQETQYF; J: TRBJ2-5; size: .; D: .; V: TRBV5-1
DNA: TGCGCCAGCAGCCCTCTAGCGGAGAACACCGGGGAGCTGTTTTTT; CDR3: CASSPLAENTGELFF; J: TRBJ2-2; size: .; D: TRBD2; V: TRBV5-1
DNA: TGTGCCAGCAGCCAACTGACTAGCGGGGGGTGGCAGTTCTTC; CDR3: CASSQLTSGGWQFF; J: TRBJ2-1; size: .; D: TRBD2; V: TRBV4-2
DNA: TGCGCCAGCAGCCCAGGGGGCGAGGGTGAAAAACTGTTTTTT; CDR3: CASSPGGEGEKLFF; J: TRBJ1-4; size: .; D: TRBD1; V: TRBV5-1
DNA: TGTGCCAGCAGTGAAGAATGGTCAATACTAGCGGGGGGGCCACATACGCAGTATTTT; CDR3: CASSEEWSILAGGPHTQYF; J: TRBJ2-3; size: .; D: TRBD2; V: TRBV2
DNA: TGTGCCAGCAGTTACTCGAGCGTCCCGGCTGCGGAGGCTTTCTTT; CDR3: CASSYSSVPAAEAFF; J: TRBJ1-1; size: .; D: .; V: TRBV6-5
DNA: TGTGCCAGCAGCCAAGACTTCGTAAATTCACCCCTCCACTTT; CDR3: CASSQDFVNSPLHF; J: TRBJ1-6; size: few; D: .; V: TRBV14
DNA: TGTGCCAGCAGTCCAAAACCCGGGGACTTTCCCAACTATGGCTACACCTTC; CDR3: CASSPKPGDFPNYGYTF; J: TRBJ1-2; size: .; D: .; V: TRBV6-4
DNA: TGTGCCAGCAGCTGGCAGGGGCACGGCTACACCTTC; CDR3: CASSWQGHGYTF; J: TRBJ1-2; size: once; D: .; V: TRBV7-9
DNA: TGCGCCACACTCGGTTCAGATACGCAGTATTTT; CDR3: CATLGSDTQYF; J: TRBJ2-3; size: .; D: .; V: TRBV10-1
DNA: TGCAGCGTTTCAGATTTACCCTCAGAAAAACTGTTTTTT; CDR3: CSVSDLPSEKLFF; J: TRBJ1-4; size: .; D: .; V: TRBV29-1
DNA: TGTGCCAGCCCGGGGGAAAGGAGGGGAAACCACGAGCAGTACTTC; CDR3: CASPGERRGNHEQYF; J: TRBJ2-7; size: few; D: .; V: TRBV5-6
DNA: TGTGCCAGCAGCTTAGGGGATTACGGGGGCTCCTACAATGAGCAGTTCTTC; CDR3: CASSLGDYGGSYNEQFF; J: TRBJ2-1; size: .; D: .; V: TRBV7-9
DNA: TGCGCCAGCAGCCAAGGCCGACTAGCGGGGGGCATACAGCAGACCCAGTACTTC; CDR3: CASSQGRLAGGIQQTQYF; J: TRBJ2-5; size: .; D: TRBD2; V: TRBV4-1
DNA: TGTGCCAGCAGCGTAATAGGAGCCTACAATGAGCAGTTCTTC; CDR3: CASSVIGAYNEQFF; J: TRBJ2-1; size: few; D: .; V: TRBV9
DNA: TGTGCCAGTAGTCCGGGTTCGGATACGCAGTATTTT; CDR3: CASSPGSDTQYF; J: TRBJ2-3; size: .; D: .; V: TRBV19
DNA: TGTGCCAGAAGCTTGACAGGGTATAGCAATCAGCCCCAGCATTTT; CDR3: CARSLTGYSNQPQHF; J: TRBJ1-5; size: .; D: .; V: TRBV5-3
DNA: TGTGCCAGCAGCGTCCGAGTGCGGCCAGATACGCAGTATTTT; CDR3: CASSVRVRPDTQYF; J: TRBJ2-3; size: .; D: .; V: TRBV9
DNA: TGTGCCACCAGCAGGGGATCCCTGGGACAGGGGGATGAAAAACTGTTTTTT; CDR3: CATSRGSLGQGDEKLFF; J: TRBJ1-4; size: .; D: TRBD1; V: TRBV15
DNA: TGCAGCGCTATTGGGGGACAGGGGGCGTATTTGTCCGGGGGTACGCAGTATTTT; CDR3: CSAIGGQGAYLSGGTQYF; J: TRBJ2-3; size: .; D: TRBD1; V: TRBV29-1
DNA: TGCGCCAGCAGCTTCTCAGGGGGCTCGGACGAGCAGTACTTC; CDR3: CASSFSGGSDEQYF; J: TRBJ2-7; size: .; D: TRBD1; V: TRBV4-1
DNA: TGTGCCAGCACAATCACAGGAGTTAATGAAAAACTGTTTTTT; CDR3: CASTITGVNEKLFF; J: TRBJ1-4; size: .; D: .; V: TRBV2
DNA: TGTGCCAGCAGCCCAAACCTAGGGATAGCGGGGGGTCCAGATACGCAGTATTTT; CDR3: CASSPNLGIAGGPDTQYF; J: TRBJ2-3; size: .; D: TRBD2; V: TRBV7-8